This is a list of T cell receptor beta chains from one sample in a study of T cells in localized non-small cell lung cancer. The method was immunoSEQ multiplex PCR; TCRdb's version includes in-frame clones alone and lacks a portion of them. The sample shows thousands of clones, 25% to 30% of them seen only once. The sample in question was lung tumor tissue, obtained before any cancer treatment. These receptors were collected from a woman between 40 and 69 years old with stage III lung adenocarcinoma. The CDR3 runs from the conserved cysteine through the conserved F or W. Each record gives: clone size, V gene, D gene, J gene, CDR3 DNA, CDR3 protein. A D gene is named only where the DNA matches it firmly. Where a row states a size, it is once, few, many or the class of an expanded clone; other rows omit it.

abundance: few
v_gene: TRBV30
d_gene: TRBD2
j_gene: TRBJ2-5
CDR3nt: TGTGCCTGGATGGGCGGGGGTGAGACCCAGTACTTC
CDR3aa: CAWMGGGETQYF

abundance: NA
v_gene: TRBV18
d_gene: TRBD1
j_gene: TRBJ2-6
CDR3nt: TGTGCCAGCTCACCGGGGACAGGGTCTGGGGCCAACGTCCTGACTTTC
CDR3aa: CASSPGTGSGANVLTF

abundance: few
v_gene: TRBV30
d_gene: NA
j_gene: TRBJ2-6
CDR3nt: TGTGCCTGGAATAAGGAGACCGGGGCCAACGTCCTGACTTTC
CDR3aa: CAWNKETGANVLTF

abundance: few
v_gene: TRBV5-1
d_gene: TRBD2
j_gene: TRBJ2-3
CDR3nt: TGCGCCAGCAGCTTGGTCGGACTAGCAACAGATACGCAGTATTTT
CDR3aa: CASSLVGLATDTQYF

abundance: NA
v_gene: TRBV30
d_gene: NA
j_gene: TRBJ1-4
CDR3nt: TGTGCCTGGTTGCAACCGGCTAATGAAAAACTGTTTTTT
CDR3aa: CAWLQPANEKLFF

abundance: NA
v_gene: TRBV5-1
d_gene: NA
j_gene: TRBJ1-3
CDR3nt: TGCGCCAGCAGCTTGGCCCCACAGGGCTCTGGAAACACCATATATTTT
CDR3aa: CASSLAPQGSGNTIYF

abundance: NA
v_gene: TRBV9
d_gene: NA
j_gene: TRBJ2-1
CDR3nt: TGTGCCAGCAGCGCATTAATCAATGAGCAGTTCTTC
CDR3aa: CASSALINEQFF

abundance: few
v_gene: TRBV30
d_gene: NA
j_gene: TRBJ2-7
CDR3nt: TGTGCCTGGAGTGTGCCGTCTTCTCACTACGAGCAGTACTTC
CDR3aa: CAWSVPSSHYEQYF

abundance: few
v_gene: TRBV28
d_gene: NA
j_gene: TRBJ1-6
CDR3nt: TGTGCCAGCTTGACCCAGCATTCCCTTAATTCACCCCTCCACTTT
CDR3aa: CASLTQHSLNSPLHF

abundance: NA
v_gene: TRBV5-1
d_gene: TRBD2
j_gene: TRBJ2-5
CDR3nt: TGCGCCAGCAGCTTGAATCCCCTAGCGGGGGGTGCGTCGGAGACCCAGTACTTC
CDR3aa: CASSLNPLAGGASETQYF

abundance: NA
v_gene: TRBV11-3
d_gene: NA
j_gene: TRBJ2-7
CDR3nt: TGTGCCAGCAGCTTACTTACCCAGGAATCCTACGAGCAGTACTTC
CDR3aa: CASSLLTQESYEQYF

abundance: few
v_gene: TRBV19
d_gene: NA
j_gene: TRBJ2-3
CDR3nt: TGTGCCAGTAGTCGATCGTGGGGCACAGATACGCAGTATTTT
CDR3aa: CASSRSWGTDTQYF

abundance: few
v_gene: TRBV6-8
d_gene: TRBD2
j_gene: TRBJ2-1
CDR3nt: TGTGCCGGCAGGCTAGCGGGTTACAATGAGCAGTTCTTC
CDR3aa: CAGRLAGYNEQFF

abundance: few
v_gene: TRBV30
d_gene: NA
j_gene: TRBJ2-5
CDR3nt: TGTGCCTGGATGAAGATTTTACAGGGCACAGAGACCCAGTACTTC
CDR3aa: CAWMKILQGTETQYF

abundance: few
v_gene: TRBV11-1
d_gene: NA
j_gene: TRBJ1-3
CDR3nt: TGTGCCAGCAGCTTGGCCTTCGGGGAGAGCTCTGGAAACACCATATATTTT
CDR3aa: CASSLAFGESSGNTIYF

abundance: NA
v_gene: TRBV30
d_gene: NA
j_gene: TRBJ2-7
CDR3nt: TGTGCCTGGAGTTTAAGCGACTACGAGCAGTACTTC
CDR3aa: CAWSLSDYEQYF